A single TCR beta chain is shown here with its context. This clonotype was observed once. Its antigen is unknown. Per-nucleotide qualities are absent, and no much larger clonotype sits a single base away. This sample was included in a study of blood T cells in healthy people across ages (dated by TCRdb to between 2015 and 2016). Concerning the study at large: In model experiments, roughly one uniquely barcoded TCR beta cDNA molecule per two T cells was captured by template switching. Using deep sequencing normalized with unique cDNA molecular identifiers, the study measured how TCR beta repertoire diversity changes with age. Four age groups were formed from the donors: young (average about 15 years), middle-aged (around 39), aged (62) and long-lived (more than 75). To avoid experimental bias, donors of different ages were randomly spread across the sequencing lanes. Using the same blood draw, the study looked at two additional independent replicas of 1 million unique cDNA reads for two donors, one aged 18 to 29 and the other aged 80 or older.

What the study reported, not specific to this receptor: Compared with the aged group, more naive CD4+ T cells, fewer expanded clones and increased TCR diversity were shown by the long-lived group, suggesting age selection. Because profiling used bulk unsorted PBMCs, naive and antigen-experienced compartments could not be compared conclusively. Because the CMV infection status of the donors was unknown, age-related changes in expanded clonotypes may potentially have been confounded. Estimates of total diversity based on one million sequenced T cells were regarded as lower bounds and as underestimates. As age increased, observed TCR beta diversity per million T cells dropped in a roughly linear way, and a significant reduction was already evident by age approximately 40. There was a strong correlation between observed TCR beta diversity and the percentage of naive T cells measured by flow cytometry.

CDR1 and CDR2 (KGHSH, LQKENI) derive from the germline V gene. Measured from the cysteine to the phenylalanine, the CDR3 is 19 residues long. The read is trimmed to its CDR3 DNA, 57 bases read in frame from base 1. V sheds 0 bases and J sheds 2 bases, leaving 19 bases between their ends. The donors were under 40 Caucasian individuals from Russia, aged 6 to 90 years, who were systemically healthy. About 9.6 milliliters of peripheral blood were collected from each donor into EDTA-treated Vacutainer tubes. Ficoll-Paque density-gradient centrifugation was used to isolate PBMCs, with at least 7 million per sample. Trizol reagent was used to extract total RNA from the PBMCs, yielding at least 5.5 micrograms per sample. The percentages of naive CD45RAhigh/CD27high T cells were determined by flow cytometry on a PBMC aliquot from every donor. The method was 5' RACE. For sequencing, an Illumina HiSeq 2500 was employed. A second PCR of roughly 7 to 11 cycles was performed with a sample-barcoded 5' primer and a J-beta primer mix. Each TCR beta cDNA molecule received a unique molecular identifier from a template-switch 5' adaptor carrying 12 random nucleotides. At least 3 million CDR3-containing paired-end reads were obtained from each sample. First-strand cDNA synthesis was performed from all RNA using the Mint cDNA synthesis kit, with priming by a TRBC-specific oligonucleotide. Following uracil-DNA glycosylase treatment, all cDNA underwent a first 18-cycle PCR with the universal primers M1SS and BC2_uni_R. The authors processed their data as follows. For normalization, 1 million high-quality reads, each with a distinct molecular identifier, were randomly selected from each sample. Reads sharing molecular identifiers were discarded rather than binned into consensus sequences. MiTCR, with a Q25 quality threshold and the strictest error-elimination algorithm, was used for CDR3 identification, clonotype clustering and error correction. A nonparametric unseen species model using Euler transformation provided a lower-bound estimate of total TCR beta diversity. TCRdb trimmed public reads at Q25 via fastp, called clones via MiXCR and kept in-frame beta chains. For every CDR3 protein sequence, its rows merge into one entry that carries the most common genes and DNA. These V and J calls rely on TCRdb rather than the paper's analysis. For this sample there are 850,000 to 1,000,000 distinct CDR3 sequences; around 54% appear just once. The ten largest clonotypes hold over 20% of the sample.

The receptor chain draws on TRBV18 and TRBJ2-2; the D segment cannot be called with confidence. The sequenced sample was blood. The source of this sequence is a woman aged 55-70 years in good health. The CDR3 region has the sequence CASSPPFSSDPKNTGELFF. The DNA sequence is given as TGTGCCAGCTCACCACCGTTCTCCTCGGACCCAAAAAACACCGGGGAGCTGTTTTTT.